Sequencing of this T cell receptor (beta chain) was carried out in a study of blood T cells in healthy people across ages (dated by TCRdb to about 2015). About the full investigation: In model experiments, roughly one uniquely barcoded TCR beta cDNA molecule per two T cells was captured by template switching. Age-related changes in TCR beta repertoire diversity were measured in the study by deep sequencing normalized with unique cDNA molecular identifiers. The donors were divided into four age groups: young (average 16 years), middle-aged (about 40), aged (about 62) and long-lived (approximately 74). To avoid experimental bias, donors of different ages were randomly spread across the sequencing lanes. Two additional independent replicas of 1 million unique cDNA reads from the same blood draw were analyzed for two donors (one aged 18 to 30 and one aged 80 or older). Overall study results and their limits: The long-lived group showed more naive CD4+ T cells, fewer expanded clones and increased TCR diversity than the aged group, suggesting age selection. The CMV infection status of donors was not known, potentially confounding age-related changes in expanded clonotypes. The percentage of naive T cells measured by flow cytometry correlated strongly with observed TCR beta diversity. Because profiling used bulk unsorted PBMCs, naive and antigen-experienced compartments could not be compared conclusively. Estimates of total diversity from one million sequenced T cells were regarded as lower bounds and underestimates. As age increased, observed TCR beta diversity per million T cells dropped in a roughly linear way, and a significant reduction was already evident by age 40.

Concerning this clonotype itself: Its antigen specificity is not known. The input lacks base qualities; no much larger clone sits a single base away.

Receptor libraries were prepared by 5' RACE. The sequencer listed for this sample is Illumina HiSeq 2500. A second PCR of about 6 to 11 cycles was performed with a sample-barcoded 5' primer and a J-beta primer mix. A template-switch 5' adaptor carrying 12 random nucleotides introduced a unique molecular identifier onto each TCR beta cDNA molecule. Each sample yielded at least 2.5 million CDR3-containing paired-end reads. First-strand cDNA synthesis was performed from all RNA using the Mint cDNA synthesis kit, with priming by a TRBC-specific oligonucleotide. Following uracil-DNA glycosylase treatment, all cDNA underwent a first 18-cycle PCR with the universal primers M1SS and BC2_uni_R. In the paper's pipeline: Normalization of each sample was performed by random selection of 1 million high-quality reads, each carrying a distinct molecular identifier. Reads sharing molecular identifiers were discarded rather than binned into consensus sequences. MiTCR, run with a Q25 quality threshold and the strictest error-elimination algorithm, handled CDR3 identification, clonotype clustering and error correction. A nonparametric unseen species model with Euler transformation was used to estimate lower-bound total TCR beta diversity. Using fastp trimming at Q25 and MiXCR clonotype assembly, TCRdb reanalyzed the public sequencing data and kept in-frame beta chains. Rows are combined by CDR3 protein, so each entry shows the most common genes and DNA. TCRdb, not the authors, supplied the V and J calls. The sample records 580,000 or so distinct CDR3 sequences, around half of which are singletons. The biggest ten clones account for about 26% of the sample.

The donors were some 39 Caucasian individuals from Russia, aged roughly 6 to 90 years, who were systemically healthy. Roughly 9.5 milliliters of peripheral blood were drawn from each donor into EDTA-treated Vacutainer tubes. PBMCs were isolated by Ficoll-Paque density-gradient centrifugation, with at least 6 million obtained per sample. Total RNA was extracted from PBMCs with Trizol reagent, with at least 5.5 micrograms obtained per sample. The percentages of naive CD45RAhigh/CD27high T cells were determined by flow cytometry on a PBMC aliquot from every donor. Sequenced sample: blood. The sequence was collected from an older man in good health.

The sequenced DNA is TGTGCCAGCAGCGGGGGGGAGGGATGGATTACAGATACGCAGTATTTT. The encoded protein is CASSGGEGWITDTQYF. The sequence joins TRBV11-3 to TRBJ2-3, and TRBD2 aligns with 7 junction nucleotides. The CDR3 sequence holds 16 residues, the cysteine and phenylalanine included. This entry keeps only the CDR3 DNA: 48 bases, framed from base 1. Trimming takes 5 bases off V and 3 bases off J; junction bases not matched to a gene: 11. CDR1 and CDR2, per the germline V gene, are SGHNT and YENEEA.